A single T cell receptor (beta chain) is shown here with its context. Its antigen remains unknown. The CDR3 is 15 amino acids. V lost 2 bases and J lost 0, with 12 bases in between. Germline V gene sequence: CDR1 SGHDT, CDR2 YYEEEE. This sample was taken from a study of shared clonotypes between healthy human individuals. On the study more broadly: CD8 memory received one plate per donor, CD8 naive two, CD4 memory three and CD4 naive three.

Regarding the study as a whole: Researchers found naive subsets generally carried larger estimated richness than memory subsets. Genetic and exposure-history diversity was limited by the few donors.

Repertoires were generated with immunoSEQ multiplex PCR, while TCRdb's copy carries only in-frame clones and drops some. The sample gives fewer than 3 million clones, roughly 90% of which show up once; approximately 0.4% is in the top ten. The sequence was obtained from a young man in good health. Some clones in this sample may be carry-over from other donors' samples. Sequenced: naive CD4+ T cells from PBMCs. Subset: CD45RA+ positively selected. The V gene is TRBV5-6, the J gene TRBJ2-7; D ambiguous. The DNA of the CDR3 is TGTGCCAGCAGCTTTCTCGAGAGAATCTCCTACGAGCAGTACTTC. Translated, it gives CASSFLERISYEQYF.